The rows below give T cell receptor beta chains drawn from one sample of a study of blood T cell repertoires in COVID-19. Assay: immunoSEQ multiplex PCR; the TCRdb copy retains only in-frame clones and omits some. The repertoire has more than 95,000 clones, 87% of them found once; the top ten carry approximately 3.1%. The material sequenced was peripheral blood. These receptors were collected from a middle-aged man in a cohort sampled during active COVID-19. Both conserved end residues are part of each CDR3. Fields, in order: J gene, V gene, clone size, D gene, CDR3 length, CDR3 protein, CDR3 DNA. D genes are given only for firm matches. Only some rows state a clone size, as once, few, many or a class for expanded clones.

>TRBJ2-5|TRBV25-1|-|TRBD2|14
CASRGAGERETQYF
TGTGCCAGCAGAGGTGCGGGGGAACGGGAGACCCAGTACTTC
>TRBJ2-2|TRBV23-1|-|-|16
CASSQLGDRNTGELFF
TGCGCCAGCAGTCAATTGGGAGACCGAAACACCGGGGAGCTGTTTTTT
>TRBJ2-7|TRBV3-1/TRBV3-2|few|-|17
CASSQDGSSLFNYEQYF
TGTGCCAGCAGCCAAGATGGGTCTAGTCTCTTCAACTACGAGCAGTACTTC
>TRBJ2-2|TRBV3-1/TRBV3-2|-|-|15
CASSQGRAITGELFF
TGTGCCAGCAGCCAGGGCAGGGCGATCACCGGGGAGCTGTTTTTT
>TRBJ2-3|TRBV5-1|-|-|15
CASSADHDYTDTQYF
TGCGCCAGCAGCGCCGACCACGACTACACAGATACGCAGTATTTT
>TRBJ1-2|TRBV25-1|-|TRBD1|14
CASSAARQGRGYTF
TGTGCCAGCAGTGCCGCCCGACAGGGACGAGGCTACACCTTC
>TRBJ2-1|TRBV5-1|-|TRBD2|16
CASSLGAGLASNEQFF
TGCGCCAGCAGCTTGGGGGCTGGACTAGCGTCGAATGAGCAGTTCTTC
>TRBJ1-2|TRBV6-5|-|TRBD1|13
CASTQGQNYGYTF
TGTGCCAGCACTCAGGGACAGAACTATGGCTACACCTTC
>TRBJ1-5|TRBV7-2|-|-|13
CASSLILGGPQHF
TGTGCCAGCAGCTTAATCTTGGGAGGGCCCCAGCATTTT
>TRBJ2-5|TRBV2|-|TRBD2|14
CASSRARGGVTQYF
TGTGCCAGCAGCCGGGCGCGGGGGGGGGTGACCCAGTACTTC
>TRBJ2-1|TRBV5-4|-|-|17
CASSLRRGDSSYNEQFF
TGTGCCAGCAGCTTACGCAGGGGGGATAGCTCCTACAATGAGCAGTTCTTC
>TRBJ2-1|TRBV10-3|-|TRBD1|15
CAISSPGQGNNEQFF
TGTGCCATCAGTTCCCCGGGACAGGGGAACAATGAGCAGTTCTTC
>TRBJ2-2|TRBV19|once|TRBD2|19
CASSELPGLAGARTGELFF
TGTGCCAGTAGCGAGCTACCGGGACTAGCGGGGGCTCGAACCGGGGAGCTGTTTTTT
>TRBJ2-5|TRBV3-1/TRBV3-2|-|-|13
CASSPKPKETQYF
TGTGCCAGCAGCCCTAAACCAAAAGAGACCCAGTACTTC
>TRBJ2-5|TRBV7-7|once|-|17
CASSLRSQGMYQETQYF
TGTGCTAGCAGCTTAAGGTCTCAGGGAATGTACCAAGAGACCCAGTACTTC
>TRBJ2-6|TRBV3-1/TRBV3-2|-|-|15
CASSRQGSGANVLTF
TGTGCCAGCAGCCGCCAGGGTTCTGGGGCCAACGTCCTGACTTTC
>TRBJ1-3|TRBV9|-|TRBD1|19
CASSPRIGQDILPGNTIYF
TGTGCCAGCAGCCCCCGGATCGGACAGGACATTCTTCCTGGAAACACCATATATTTT
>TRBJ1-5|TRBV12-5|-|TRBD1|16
CASGLLTGGSAQPQHF
TGTGCTAGTGGTTTACTGACAGGGGGCAGCGCCCAGCCCCAGCATTTT
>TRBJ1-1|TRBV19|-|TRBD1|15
CASSIGQGARTEAFF
TGTGCCAGTAGTATAGGGCAGGGGGCCCGGACTGAAGCTTTCTTT
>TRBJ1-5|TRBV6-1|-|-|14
CASSEARTTGPQHF
TGTGCCAGCAGTGAAGCCCGGACAACTGGGCCCCAGCATTTT
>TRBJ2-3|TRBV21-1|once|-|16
CASSNGDGTRTDTQYF
TGTGCCAGCAGCAATGGGGACGGGACACGCACAGATACGCAGTATTTT
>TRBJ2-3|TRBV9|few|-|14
CASSPGGPPDTQYF
TGTGCCAGCAGCCCCGGCGGGCCCCCAGATACGCAGTATTTT
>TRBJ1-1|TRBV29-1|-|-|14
CSVEDKGVNTEAFF
TGCAGCGTTGAAGATAAGGGGGTGAACACTGAAGCTTTCTTT
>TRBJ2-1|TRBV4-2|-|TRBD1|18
CASSQEGFTGAFYNEQFF
TGTGCCAGCAGCCAAGAAGGGTTCACAGGGGCCTTCTACAATGAGCAGTTCTTC
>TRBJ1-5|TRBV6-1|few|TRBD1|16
CASSELTGTGNQPQHF
TGTGCCAGCAGTGAACTGACAGGGACGGGCAATCAGCCCCAGCATTTT
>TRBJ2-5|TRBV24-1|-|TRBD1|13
CATSGAQGETQYF
TGTGCCACCAGTGGGGCACAGGGGGAGACCCAGTACTTC
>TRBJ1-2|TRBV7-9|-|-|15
CASSLANRGTYGYTF
TGTGCCAGCAGCTTAGCGAATCGGGGGACCTATGGCTACACCTTC
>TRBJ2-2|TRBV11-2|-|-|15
CASSLQGDYTGELFF
TGTGCCAGCAGCTTACAGGGGGACTACACCGGGGAGCTGTTTTTT
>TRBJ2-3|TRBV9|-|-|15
CASSVSPRDTDTQYF
TGTGCCAGCAGCGTGTCCCCGCGTGACACAGATACGCAGTATTTT
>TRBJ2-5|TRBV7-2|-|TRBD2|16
CASSRTSGSFGETQYF
TGTGCCAGCAGCCGGACTAGCGGGTCCTTCGGGGAGACCCAGTACTTC
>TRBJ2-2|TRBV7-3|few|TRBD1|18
CASSPGRTGLLNTGELFF
TGTGCCAGCAGCCCTGGGCGGACAGGGCTGTTGAACACCGGGGAGCTGTTTTTT
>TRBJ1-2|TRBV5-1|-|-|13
CASSLIDRGGYTF
TGCGCCAGCAGCTTGATTGACCGCGGAGGCTACACCTTC
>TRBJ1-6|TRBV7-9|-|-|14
CASSLEQYNSPLHF
TGTGCCAGCAGCTTGGAACAGTATAATTCACCCCTCCACTTT
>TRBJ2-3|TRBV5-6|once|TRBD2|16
CASSPLASGGTDTQYF
TGTGCCAGCAGCCCGCTTGCTAGCGGGGGTACAGATACGCAGTATTTT
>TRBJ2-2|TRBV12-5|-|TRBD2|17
CASGLAAGTSGYQGLFF
TGTGCTAGTGGTTTGGCCGCCGGGACTAGCGGTTATCAAGGGCTGTTTTTT